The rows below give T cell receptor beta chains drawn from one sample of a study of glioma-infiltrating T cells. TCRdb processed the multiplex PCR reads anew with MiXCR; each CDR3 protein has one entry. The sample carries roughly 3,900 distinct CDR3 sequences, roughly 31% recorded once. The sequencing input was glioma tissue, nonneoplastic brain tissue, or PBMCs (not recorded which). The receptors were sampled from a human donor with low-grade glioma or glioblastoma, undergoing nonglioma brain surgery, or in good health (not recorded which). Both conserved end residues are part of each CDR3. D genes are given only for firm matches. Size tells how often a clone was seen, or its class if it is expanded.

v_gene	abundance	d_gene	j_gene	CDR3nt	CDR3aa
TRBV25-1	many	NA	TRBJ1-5	TGTGCCAGCAGTGTCCGGACGGTTAATCAGCCCCAGCATTTT	CASSVRTVNQPQHF
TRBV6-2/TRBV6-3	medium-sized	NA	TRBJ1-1	TGTGCCAGCAGTTACTCGACCGGGGTAGGGCCTGCGGCTGAAGCTTTCTTT	CASSYSTGVGPAAEAFF
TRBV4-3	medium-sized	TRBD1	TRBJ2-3	TGCGCCAGCAGCCAGGGACAGGGTCCCACAGATACGCAGTATTTT	CASSQGQGPTDTQYF
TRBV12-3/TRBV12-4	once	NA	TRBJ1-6	TGTGCCAGCTCTTCGGGACTGATGAATCCACCCCTCCACTTT	CASSSGLMNPPLHF
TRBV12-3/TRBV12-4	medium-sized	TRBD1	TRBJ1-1	TGTGCCAGCAGTAAGGGACAGGGGGTTGAAGCTTTCTTT	CASSKGQGVEAFF
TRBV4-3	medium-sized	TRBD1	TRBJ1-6	TGCGCCAGCAGCCAAGATTGGACAGGGGGCGATTCACCCCTCCACTTT	CASSQDWTGGDSPLHF
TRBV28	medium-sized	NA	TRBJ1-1	TGTGCCAGCAGTCAGCCCGGTGCGCTGGGGGAAGCTTTCTTT	CASSQPGALGEAFF
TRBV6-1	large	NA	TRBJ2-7	TGTGCCAGCAGGTTTAGCTACGAGCAGTACTTC	CASRFSYEQYF
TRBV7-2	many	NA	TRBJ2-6	TGTGCCAGCAGCTTGACCTCTGGGGCCAACGTCCTGACTTTC	CASSLTSGANVLTF
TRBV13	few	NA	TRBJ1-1	TGTGCCAGCAGCTTGCTGGTGACTGAAGCTTTCTTT	CASSLLVTEAFF
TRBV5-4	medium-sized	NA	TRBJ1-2	TGTGCCAGCAGCTTTGAAGGCCCGGCCTTTAACTATGGCTACACCTTC	CASSFEGPAFNYGYTF